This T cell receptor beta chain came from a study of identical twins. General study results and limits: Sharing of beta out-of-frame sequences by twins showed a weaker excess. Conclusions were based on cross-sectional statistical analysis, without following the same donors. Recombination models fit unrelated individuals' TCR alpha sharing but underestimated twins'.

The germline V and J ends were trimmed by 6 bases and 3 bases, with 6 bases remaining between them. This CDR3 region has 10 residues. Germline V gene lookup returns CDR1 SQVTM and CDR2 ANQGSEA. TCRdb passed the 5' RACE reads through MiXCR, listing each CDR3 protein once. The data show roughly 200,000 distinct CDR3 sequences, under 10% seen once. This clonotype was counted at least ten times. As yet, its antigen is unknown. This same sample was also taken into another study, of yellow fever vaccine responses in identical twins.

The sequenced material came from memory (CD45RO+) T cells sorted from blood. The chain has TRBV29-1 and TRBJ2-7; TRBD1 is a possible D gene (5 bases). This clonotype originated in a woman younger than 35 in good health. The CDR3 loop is CSVRDYEQYF. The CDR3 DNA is TGCAGCGTCAGGGACTACGAGCAGTACTTC.